The source of this T cell receptor beta chain is a study of spatial heterogeneity in lung cancer. Study-wide points: Higher tumor mutation counts went along with higher counts of expanded intratumoral alpha and beta TCRs.

As to this clonotype: The antigen remains unidentified.

Time point: sample taken at primary tumor resection. Germline assignment: CDR1 SGHRS and CDR2 YFSETQ. The V end lost 4 bases, the J end lost 7 bases, and 12 bases lay between the germline ends. The CDR3 length is 14 residues. TCRdb independently ran MiXCR on the 5' RACE reads; one entry per CDR3 protein. The data show about 24,000 distinct CDR3 sequences, over 7.5% seen once. The rearrangement uses TRBV5-1 and TRBJ1-6, with D hard to call. The sequence was obtained from a male donor with early-stage non-small cell lung cancer. This specimen was lung tumor tissue, taken at surgery. CDR3 amino acids: CASSPGGPNSPLHF. The DNA of the CDR3 is TGCGCCAGCAGCCCGGGAGGGCCGAATTCACCCCTCCACTTT.